The T cell receptor beta chain under discussion was sequenced for a study of T-cell reconstitution after alpha-beta-depleted transplantation in children. The library targeted TCRbeta and was prepared with unique molecular identifiers. MiXCR was run by TCRdb on the PCR reads, yielding one entry per CDR3 protein. The sample records hundreds of thousands of distinct CDR3 sequences, 9.5% to 13% being singletons. The clonotype originates from a boy under three years old with acute myeloid leukemia, due to receive a stem cell transplant. Sequenced here: PBMCs, sampled before TCRalphabeta/CD19-depleted stem cell transplant.

The CDR3 DNA reads as TGTGCCAGCAGCCGTGGGACAGCGGCTTTCCTGGGTCGGAACACCGGGGAGCTGTTTTTT. Amino acids: CASSRGTAAFLGRNTGELFF. This sequence joins TRBV14 and TRBJ2-2; 7 bases are a match to TRBD1. This CDR3 contains 20 residues. Germline V lookup: CDR1 SGHDN, CDR2 FVKESK. Trimming took 4 bases from V and 1 from J; bases not matched to a gene: 18.